This T cell receptor beta chain originates from a study of preoperative IRX-2 immunotherapy in early breast cancer. TCRdb keeps only in-frame clones here, not all; method: immunoSEQ multiplex PCR. Among some 32,000 clones listed, less than 90% were seen once. Treatment in this sample: preoperative locoregional IRX-2 cytokine immunotherapy. The CDR3 totals 13 residues. V dropped 10 bases and J dropped 1 base, with 13 bases sitting between them. Sequencing was performed on lymph node tissue, taken from a patient treated with IRX-2 immunotherapy. The receptor was isolated from a human donor with breast cancer. The chain recombines TRBV23-1 with TRBJ1-1; no clear D. TRBV23-1 is given ORF status, its function remaining uncertain. As DNA, the CDR3 is TGCGCCACCCGGTTGAATGAGAACACTGAAGCTTTCTTT. Residues: CATRLNENTEAFF.